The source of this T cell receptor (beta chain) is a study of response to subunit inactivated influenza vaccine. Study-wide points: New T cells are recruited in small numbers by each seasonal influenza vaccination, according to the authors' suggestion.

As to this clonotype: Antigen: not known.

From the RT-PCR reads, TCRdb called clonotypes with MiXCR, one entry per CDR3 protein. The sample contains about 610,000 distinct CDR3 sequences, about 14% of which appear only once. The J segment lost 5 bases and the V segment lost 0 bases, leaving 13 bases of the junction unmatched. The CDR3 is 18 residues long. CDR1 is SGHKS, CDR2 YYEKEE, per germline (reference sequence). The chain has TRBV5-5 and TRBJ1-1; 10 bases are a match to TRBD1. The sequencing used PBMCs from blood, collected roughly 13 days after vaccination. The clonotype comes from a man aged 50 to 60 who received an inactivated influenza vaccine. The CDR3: CASSLARSGTGELTEAFF. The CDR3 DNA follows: TGTGCCAGCAGCTTGGCCCGATCGGGGACAGGGGAATTAACTGAAGCTTTCTTT.